The 28 T cell receptor beta chains listed next were all sequenced from one sample in a study of shared clonotypes between healthy human individuals. Only in-frame clones appear in the TCRdb table, and some are missing; sequencing was by immunoSEQ multiplex PCR. The sample lists about 2.2 million clones, just over 90% occurring once. CD45RO negativity and positive selection for CCR7 defined naive CD8 cells, a population that excluded terminally differentiated effector memory CD45RA+ cells. Sequences were obtained from naive CD8+ T cells from PBMCs. These TCRs come from a man in his late teens or twenties in good health. Some clones in this sample may be carry-over from other donors' samples.

V is TRBV5-8 and J is TRBJ2-7, with 7 nucleotides matching TRBD1. Germline CDR1 and CDR2: SGHTS and YDEGEE. CDR3 length equals 14 residues. Trimming took 0 bases from V and 5 from J; bases not matched to a gene: 5. The CDR3 here is CASSLGTGGDEQYF. DNA of the CDR3: TGTGCCAGCAGCTTGGGGACAGGCGGTGACGAGCAGTACTTC.

This rearrangement joins TRBV9 to TRBJ1-1, with D perhaps TRBD1 (5 bases). Germline CDR1 is SGDLS and CDR2 is YYNGEE. CDR3 length equals 14 residues. Trimming stripped 8 bases from V and 5 bases from J, with 19 bases between. The CDR3 DNA is TGTGCCAGTTCATTGGGGGAACTCAAGACTGAAGCTTTCTTT. This sequence encodes CASSLGELKTEAFF. Looking up the rest from reference TRBV9 and TRBJ1-1 gives the full variable domain: DSGVTQTPKHLITATGQRVTLRCSPRSGDLSVYWYQQSLDQGLQFLIQYYNGEERAKGNILERFSAQQFPDLHSELNLSSLELGDSALYFCASSLGELKTEAFFGQGTRLTVV.

Regarding this clone: The same CDR3 also results from other DNA sequences found in this sample. The chain has TRBV6-5 and TRBJ2-7, with D uncertain. Germline V gives CDR1 MNHEY, CDR2 SVGAGI. CDR3 size: 13 residues. V was pared by 0 bases and J by 2 bases, with 5 bases between. CDR3 protein: CASSYSGPYEQYF. In DNA form, the CDR3 reads TGTGCCAGCAGTTACTCAGGGCCCTACGAGCAGTACTTC.

The J gene is TRBJ2-1, the V gene TRBV7-9; D ambiguous. The germline V gene encodes CDR1 SEHNR and CDR2 FQNEAQ (reference sequence). The CDR3 extends over 16 amino acids. With 3 bases removed from V and 5 bases from J, the gap between germline ends came to 17 bases. In DNA, the CDR3 is TGTGCCAGCAGCTTCCCAGTAGGACCTAAGGACAATGAGCAGTTCTTC. This sequence encodes CASSFPVGPKDNEQFF.

This sequence joins TRBV19 and TRBJ2-7; the D gene could be TRBD1 or TRBD2 (5 bases each). With 11 bases removed from V and 7 bases from J, the gap between germline ends came to 15 bases. There are 11 residues in the CDR3. CDR1 is LNHDA and CDR2 is SQIVND in the germline V gene (reference sequence). DNA for the CDR3: TGTGCCGGGGGTCCCCGAGGGGAGCAGTACTTC. This sequence encodes CAGGPRGEQYF.

CDR3 sequence reads: CASRGLAGVYEQYF. The DNA for the CDR3 is TGTGCCAGCAGGGGACTAGCGGGAGTCTACGAGCAGTACTTC. V usage is TRBV6-6 and J usage is TRBJ2-7; 14 bases fit TRBD2. With 6 bases clipped from V and 3 bases from J, the junction kept 1 base outside the gene matches. This CDR3 is 14 amino acids long. CDR1 MNHNY and CDR2 SVGAGI come from the germline V gene (reference sequence).

Concerning this clone itself: Other nucleotide sequences from this sample produce the same CDR3. The V and J genes are TRBV5-1 and TRBJ2-4; TRBD1 aligns across 7 bases. Losses at the gene ends were 0 bases for V and 3 bases for J; bases not matched to a gene: 0. Germline CDR1 reads SGHRS; CDR2 reads YFSETQ. The CDR3 runs to 14 residues. The CDR3 reads CASSLGQGKNIQYF. CDR3 sequence (DNA): TGCGCCAGCAGCTTGGGACAGGGCAAAAACATTCAGTACTTC. Variable domain in full (rest from reference TRBV5-1 and TRBJ2-4): KAGVTQTPRYLIKTRGQQVTLSCSPISGHRSVSWYQQTPGQGLQFLFEYFSETQRNKGNFPGRFSGRQFSNSRSEMNVSTLELGDSALYLCASSLGQGKNIQYFGAGTRLSVL.

This sequence joins TRBV27 and TRBJ2-1; the D is unclear. The CDR3 has 16 amino acids. CDR1 MNHEY and CDR2 SMNVEV come from the germline V gene (reference sequence). Trimming left V 3 bases short and J 0 bases short, with 12 bases between. This CDR3 reads CASSFVGGDSYNEQFF. CDR3 sequence (DNA): TGTGCCAGCAGTTTTGTGGGCGGCGACTCCTACAATGAGCAGTTCTTC.

The chain joins TRBV4-3 to TRBJ2-5; tentative D call: TRBD2 (6 bases). The DNA end lines up better with TRBJ2-7; the J call may be wrong. Germline loops: CDR1 LGHNA, CDR2 YSLEER. The CDR3 consists of 13 residues. The DNA for the CDR3 is TGCGCCAGCAGCCCTAGACGGGGGAACGAGCAGTACTTC. Encoded protein: CASSPRRGNEQYF.

This chain uses TRBV5-5 with TRBJ2-1, with D perhaps TRBD1 (5 bases). Germline-derived CDR1 and CDR2 are SGHKS and YYEKEE (reference sequence). V was cut by 4 bases and J by 0 bases, with 11 bases left in between. This CDR3 has 15 residues. The CDR3 DNA follows: TGTGCCAGCAGCCCACACAGGAGCTCCTACAATGAGCAGTTCTTC. Protein product: CASSPHRSSYNEQFF.

This clone was seen only once. J is TRBJ2-2 and V is TRBV5-3; D gene unclear. TRBV5-3 is placed among ORFs of uncertain function. The CDR3 consists of 14 residues. Trimming shortened V by 0 bases and J by 5 bases, and 8 bases separated the two germline ends. The CDR3 DNA reads as TGTGCCAGAAGCTTGGGTCTAGTGACCGGGGAGCTGTTTTTT. Its protein is CARSLGLVTGELFF.

A remark on this clone: Other DNA variants within this sample encode the same CDR3. The chain uses TRBV4-1 and TRBJ2-7; 10 positions agree with TRBD1. The V segment lost 3 bases and the J segment 0 bases; nucleotides outside the gene matches: 2. The CDR3 runs 15 residues. Germline V gene data show CDR1 as MGHRA and CDR2 as YSYEKL. The CDR3 sequence is CASSQGQGHSYEQYF. The CDR3 DNA is TGCGCCAGCAGCCAGGGACAGGGGCACTCCTACGAGCAGTACTTC.

The chain has TRBV27 and TRBJ2-1, with TRBD2 as a possible D gene (6 bases). CDR1 and CDR2 (germline): MNHEY, SMNVEV (reference sequence). Trimming removed 2 bases at V and 6 bases at J, with 11 bases between. The CDR3 has 14 residues. This chain's CDR3 is CASSLAGWSNEQFF. CDR3 DNA: TGTGCCAGCAGTTTAGCGGGATGGAGCAATGAGCAGTTCTTC.

This sequence joins TRBV10-3 and TRBJ2-5; D is perhaps TRBD1 or TRBD2 (6 bases each). Trimming shortened V by 2 bases and J by 5 bases, and 12 bases separated the two germline ends. Germline V gene sequence: CDR1 ENHRY, CDR2 SYGVKD. The CDR3 contains 14 residues. For the CDR3, the DNA is TGTGCCATCAGTGAGAGGGTAGGGGGGGAGACCCAGTACTTC. It is translated as CAISERVGGETQYF.

The chain couples TRBV7-9 to TRBJ2-1; 15 bases map to TRBD2. V gave up 5 bases and J gave up 6 bases; unmatched junction bases: 14. CDR1 is SEHNR, CDR2 FQNEAQ, per germline (reference sequence). The CDR3 loop spans 19 amino acids. The CDR3 DNA is TGTGCCAGCAGCCCCGGACTAGCGGGAGGGACTCATAAGCCCAATGAGCAGTTCTTC. Protein: CASSPGLAGGTHKPNEQFF.

The gene calls are TRBV6-1 and TRBJ2-7; D remains ambiguous. This CDR3 is 11 amino acids long. Trimming removed 1 base at V and 7 bases at J, with 5 bases between. Germline assignment: CDR1 MNHNS and CDR2 SASEGT. This chain's CDR3 is CASSEGAEQYF. CDR3 DNA sequence: TGTGCCAGCAGTGAAGGGGCAGAGCAGTACTTC.

Only a few counts were recorded for this clone. The sample has other DNA sequences that encode this CDR3 too. The CDR3 is CASSITGNTEAFF. The CDR3 nucleotides read TGTGCCAGTAGTATCACAGGGAACACTGAAGCTTTCTTT. The chain couples TRBV19 to TRBJ1-1; D is possibly TRBD1 (5 bases). Germline V gives CDR1 LNHDA, CDR2 SQIVND (reference sequence). The CDR3 contains 13 residues. V shed 3 bases and J shed 1 base, with 6 bases lying between them.

The rearrangement links TRBV9 to TRBJ2-7; the match to TRBD1 covers 8 bases. The CDR3 has 13 amino acids. Looked up from germline, CDR1 is SGDLS and CDR2 is YYNGEE. The J segment lost 3 bases and the V segment lost 5 bases, leaving 4 bases of the junction unmatched. This chain's CDR3 is CASRPTGGYEQYF. The CDR3 bases are TGTGCCAGCAGGCCAACAGGGGGCTACGAGCAGTACTTC.

The genes are TRBV2 and TRBJ1-2; the match to TRBD1 covers 7 bases. CDR3 size: 14 residues. The J segment lost 4 bases and the V segment lost 6 bases, leaving 8 bases of the junction unmatched. Germline V gives CDR1 SNHLY, CDR2 FYNNEI. This CDR3 reads CASRAGTETYGYTF. CDR3 sequence (DNA): TGTGCCAGCAGAGCCGGGACAGAGACCTATGGCTACACCTTC.

V and J are TRBV7-6 and TRBJ1-1; D is uncertain. Germline lookup yields CDR1 SGHVS and CDR2 FNYEAQ. The CDR3 loop spans 14 amino acids. V lost 3 bases to trimming and J lost 4 bases, with 12 bases between them. CDR3 protein: CASSLGTAFTEAFF. The CDR3 DNA is TGTGCCAGCAGCTTGGGTACAGCGTTCACTGAAGCTTTCTTT.

On this clone: Other DNA variants within this sample encode the same CDR3. The chain couples TRBV27 to TRBJ2-1, with 12 nucleotides matching TRBD2. Germline V gene lookup returns CDR1 MNHEY and CDR2 SMNVEV (reference sequence). V lost 2 bases and J lost 1; bases outside the gene matches: 0. The CDR3 is made up of 16 amino acids. This CDR3 is CASSLGTSGSYNEQFF. In DNA, the CDR3 is TGTGCCAGCAGTTTAGGGACTAGCGGGTCCTACAATGAGCAGTTCTTC.

The chain has TRBV4-2 and TRBJ2-1; 8 bases fit TRBD1. CDR3 length: 16 amino acids. Germline loops: CDR1 LGHNA, CDR2 YNFKEQ. The junction had 4 bases not matched to a gene; V was cut back by 0 bases and J by 3 bases. CDR3 nucleotides: TGTGCCAGCAGCCAAGATCAGGGGGCGCGCTACAATGAGCAGTTCTTC. The encoded protein is CASSQDQGARYNEQFF.

The chain recombines TRBV7-5 with TRBJ2-4; TRBD2, the D gene given by the table, was not confirmed from the DNA. TRBV7-5 is labeled a pseudogene. CDR3 size: 19 residues. CDR3 loop: CVRSLWGGLAGLAKNIQYF. For the CDR3, the DNA is TGTGTCAGAAGCTTATGGGGTGGACTAGCGGGATTAGCCAAAAACATTCAGTACTTC.

The chain links TRBV18 to TRBJ1-5; 10 positions agree with TRBD1. Germline V gives CDR1 KGHSH, CDR2 LQKENI. Losses at the gene ends were 3 bases for V and 5 bases for J; bases not matched to a gene: 7. The CDR3 has 16 amino acids. This CDR3 is CASSPSLGQGHQPQHF. As DNA, the CDR3 is TGTGCCAGCTCACCTTCTTTGGGACAGGGGCATCAGCCCCAGCATTTT. Using reference TRBV18 and TRBJ1-5 for the parts outside the CDR3, the full variable domain is NAGVMQNPRHLVRRRGQEARLRCSPMKGHSHVYWYRQLPEEGLKFMVYLQKENIIDESGMPKERFSAEFPKEGPSILRIQQVVRGDSAAYFCASSPSLGQGHQPQHFGDGTRLSIL.

The rearrangement links TRBV13 to TRBJ2-5; D perhaps matches TRBD2 (5 bases). Germline V gene sequence: CDR1 PRHDT, CDR2 FYEKMQ (reference sequence). The CDR3 has 12 residues. V lost 4 bases to trimming and J lost 11 bases, with 14 bases between them. The CDR3 spells CASSYQRQIQYF. In DNA form, the CDR3 reads TGTGCCAGCAGCTACCAGCGGCAGATACAGTACTTC.

The chain employs TRBV7-9 and TRBJ2-7, with D possibly matching TRBD1 (6 bases). Per the germline V gene, CDR1 is SEHNR and CDR2 is FQNEAQ (reference sequence). The CDR3 has 15 amino acids. Trimming removed 4 bases from V and 2 bases from J, with 15 bases in between. The CDR3 region is CASSSTGTSPYEQYF. The CDR3 DNA follows: TGTGCCAGCAGCTCCACCGGGACAAGTCCCTACGAGCAGTACTTC.

V and J are TRBV7-9 and TRBJ2-7; no clear D. The germline CDR1 and CDR2 sequences are SEHNR and FQNEAQ (reference sequence). This CDR3 comprises 13 residues. The V end lost 1 base, the J end lost 7 bases, and 11 bases lay between the germline ends. CDR3 residues: CASSLGQVQEQYF. The DNA for the CDR3 is TGTGCCAGCAGCTTAGGGCAGGTACAGGAGCAGTACTTC.

The V gene is TRBV9, the J gene TRBJ2-6, with TRBD1 matching over 7 bases. The ends lost 4 bases at V and 0 bases at J; junction bases unmatched: 10. Germline assignment: CDR1 SGDLS and CDR2 YYNGEE. There are 18 residues in the CDR3. The CDR3 sequence is CASSPLGTAISGANVLTF. CDR3 in DNA: TGTGCCAGCAGCCCCCTCGGGACAGCCATCTCTGGGGCCAACGTCCTGACTTTC.